This T cell receptor (beta chain) originates from a study of blood T cell repertoires in COVID-19. The CDR3 consists of 16 residues. V dropped 5 bases and J dropped 5; count of bases not matched to a gene: 5. CDR1 and CDR2 from the germline V gene are SGHTA and FQGTGA. TCRdb's copy holds only in-frame clones and misses some; the assay was immunoSEQ multiplex PCR. The data hold about 230,000 clones, with 85% to 90% observed a single time. Input material: peripheral blood. The rearrangement uses TRBV7-3 and TRBJ2-2, with 13 bases identical to TRBD2. The source is a man aged 45 to 65 with COVID-19, enrolled during active disease. CDR3 DNA: TGTGCCAGCAGCCCGGGGACTAGCGGGGTGACCGGGGAGCTGTTTTTT. This sequence encodes CASSPGTSGVTGELFF.